Below, 11 T cell receptor beta chains from the same sample are listed, as sequenced in a study of Ad26.COV2.S vaccination and SARS-CoV-2 variants. The assay was immunoSEQ multiplex PCR, and TCRdb's table has in-frame clones only and misses some. The sample lists approximately 480,000 clones; 70% to 90% were seen once. The treatment here: approximately 18 received Ad26.COV2.S at low or high dose, single or two shots; several received placebo; per-sample allocation not given. Specimens were obtained on day 63 following the first vaccine or placebo injection. This sample comprised peripheral blood, obtained in a trial of Ad26.COV2.S vaccine versus placebo. These receptors were collected from a person between 18 and 59 years old who received the Ad26.COV2.S COVID-19 vaccine or a placebo.

This rearrangement joins TRBV12-3 or TRBV12-4 to TRBJ2-3, with D unresolved. Trimming shortened V by 6 bases and J by 6 bases, and 7 bases separated the two germline ends. The CDR3 contains 11 residues. CDR3 DNA: TGTGCCAGCAGCCCCAGGGATACGCAGTATTTT. Encoded protein: CASSPRDTQYF.

The J gene is TRBJ1-6, the V gene TRBV7-6; D may be TRBD1 (5 bases). The CDR3 has 17 amino acids. CDR1 and CDR2 (germline): SGHVS, FNYEAQ. Trimming took off 1 base at V and 7 bases at J, with 17 bases between the two ends. CDR3 loop: CASSLGGLRQRNSPLHF. The CDR3 coding sequence is TGTGCCAGCAGCTTAGGGGGGTTGCGGCAAAGGAATTCACCCCTCCACTTT. The entire variable domain, with the rest obtained from reference TRBV7-6 and TRBJ1-6, is as follows: GAGVSQSPRYKVTKRGQDVALRCDPISGHVSLYWYRQALGQGPEFLTYFNYEAQQDKSGLPNDRFSAERPEGSISTLTIQRTEQRDSAMYRCASSLGGLRQRNSPLHFGNGTRLTVT.

In its sample, this clone was seen once. The chain has TRBV6-2 or TRBV6-3 and TRBJ2-3, with TRBD1 identical over 9 bases. Germline CDR1 is MNHEY and CDR2 is SVGEGT. The V segment lost 0 bases and the J segment 5 bases; nucleotides outside the gene matches: 6. This CDR3 comprises 16 residues. The CDR3 DNA sequence: TGTGCCAGCAGTTACTCGGGACAGGGTTCACAAGATACGCAGTATTTT. Translation: CASSYSGQGSQDTQYF.

This clone was seen a handful of times. V is TRBV18 and J is TRBJ1-4; D not resolved. Trimming took 0 bases from V and 0 from J, leaving 11 bases between them. The V gene's germline CDR1 is KGHSH and CDR2 LQKENI. The CDR3 loop spans 17 amino acids. This CDR3 reads CASSPPWNLSTNEKLFF. The CDR3 DNA is TGTGCCAGCTCACCACCGTGGAATCTTTCAACTAATGAAAAACTGTTTTTT.

The CDR3 sequence is CASSEQGLNEKLFF. CDR3 coding DNA: TGTGCCAGCAGTGAACAGGGCCTGAATGAAAAACTGTTTTTT. The rearrangement links TRBV5-8 to TRBJ1-4, with D possibly being TRBD1 (6 bases). In germline, CDR1 is SGHTS, CDR2 YDEGEE. This CDR3 is built from 14 residues. The germline V and J ends were trimmed by 5 bases and 5 bases, with 13 bases remaining between them. The full variable domain, its missing parts supplied by reference TRBV5-8 and TRBJ1-4, is EAGVTQSPTHLIKTRGQQATLRCSPISGHTSVYWYQQALGLGLQFLLWYDEGEERNRGNFPPRFSGRQFPNYSSELNVNALELEDSALYLCASSEQGLNEKLFFGSGTQLSVL.

The rearrangement links TRBV3-1 (or the pseudogene TRBV3-2) to TRBJ2-2; D might be TRBD1 (5 bases). Germline V CDR1 and CDR2: LGHDT, YNNKEL (reference sequence). CDR3 size: 14 residues. V was cut by 9 bases and J by 4 bases, with 15 bases left in between. CDR3 sequence reads: CASLQPGPTGELFF. The CDR3 region has the DNA TGTGCCAGTCTCCAGCCAGGGCCCACCGGGGAGCTGTTTTTT.

The J gene is TRBJ1-6, the V gene TRBV29-1, with 11 bases aligning to TRBD1. The CDR3 spans 13 residues. The germline gives CDR1 SQVTM, CDR2 ANQGSEA. Trimming cost V 8 bases and J 8 bases; bases outside gene matches: 5. CDR3 sequence: CSFRTGGDSPLHF. The CDR3 DNA is TGCAGCTTCAGGACAGGGGGCGATTCACCCCTCCACTTT.

This chain joins TRBV11-2 and TRBJ2-7; D uncertain. CDR1 and CDR2 (germline): SGHAT, FQNNGV. V was trimmed by 5 bases and J by 3 bases, leaving 11 bases between them. This CDR3 spans 13 amino acids. Here the CDR3 reads CASSHPGFYEQYF. The CDR3 DNA sequence: TGTGCCAGCAGCCATCCCGGGTTCTACGAGCAGTACTTC.

The chain carries TRBV3-1 (or the pseudogene TRBV3-2) and TRBJ1-1, with D perhaps matching TRBD1 (5 bases). The CDR3 is 13 residues long. Trimming pared 3 bases from V and 1 base from J, leaving 6 bases between. CDR1 LGHDT and CDR2 YNNKEL come from the germline V gene (reference sequence). The CDR3 coding sequence is TGTGCCAGCAGCCAGACAGCGAACACTGAAGCTTTCTTT. It codes for CASSQTANTEAFF.

The chain combines TRBV6-2 or TRBV6-3 with TRBJ2-7; no clear D. The CDR3 consists of 12 residues. V dropped 5 bases and J dropped 4 bases, with 9 bases sitting between them. The germline V gene encodes CDR1 MNHEY and CDR2 SVGEGT. CDR3 in DNA: TGTGCCAGCAGTGGGTTGAGGTACGAGCAGTACTTC. It specifies CASSGLRYEQYF.

This clone showed up just once. This chain joins TRBV28 and TRBJ1-1, with a weak D call TRBD1 (5 bases). The CDR3 has 13 amino acids. Deletions cut 3 bases from V and 5 bases from J, with 10 bases between. From germline, CDR1 is MDHEN and CDR2 SYDVKM. CDR3 in DNA: TGTGCCAGCAGTTTCGGGGGGTGGACTGAAGCTTTCTTT. Translating gives CASSFGGWTEAFF.